This T cell receptor (beta chain) stems from a study of OX40 agonist ivuxolimab in advanced cancers. Produced via immunoSEQ multiplex PCR; TCRdb's table is partial and in-frame only. The data show about 43,000 clones, about 80% seen once. Germline CDR1 and CDR2: SQVTM and ANQGSEA. The CDR3 length is 15 residues. V lost 7 bases to trimming and J lost 4 bases, with 19 bases between them. The chain employs TRBV29-1 and TRBJ1-4; D possibly corresponds to TRBD1 (6 bases). The source material was CD4+ or CD8+ T cells sorted from blood, sampled in a trial of the OX40 agonist ivuxolimab. This TCR came from an adult with an advanced solid tumor such as melanoma, head and neck, liver or kidney cancer. CDR3 sequence reads: CSGRGLQGINEKLFF. CDR3 nucleotides: TGCAGCGGGCGGGGGTTACAGGGCATTAATGAAAAACTGTTTTTT.